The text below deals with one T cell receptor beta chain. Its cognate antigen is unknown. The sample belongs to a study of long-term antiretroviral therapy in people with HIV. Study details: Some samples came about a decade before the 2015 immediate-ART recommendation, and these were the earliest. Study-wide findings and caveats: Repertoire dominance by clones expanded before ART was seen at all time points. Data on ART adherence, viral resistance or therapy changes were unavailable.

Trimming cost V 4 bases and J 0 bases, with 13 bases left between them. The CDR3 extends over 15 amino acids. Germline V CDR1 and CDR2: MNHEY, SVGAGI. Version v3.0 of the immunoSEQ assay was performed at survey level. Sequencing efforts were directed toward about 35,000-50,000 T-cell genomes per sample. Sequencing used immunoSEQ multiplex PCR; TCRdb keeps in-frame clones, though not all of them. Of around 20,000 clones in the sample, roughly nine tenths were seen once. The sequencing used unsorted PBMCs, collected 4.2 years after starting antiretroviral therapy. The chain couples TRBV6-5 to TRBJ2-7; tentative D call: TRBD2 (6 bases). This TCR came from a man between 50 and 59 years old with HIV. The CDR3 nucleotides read TGTGCCAGCAGTTCCGGCGGGGCGGCCTCCTACGAGCAGTACTTC. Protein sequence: CASSSGGAASYEQYF.